A selection of T cell receptor beta chains follows, all from one sample in a study of blood T cell repertoires in COVID-19. Sequencing was performed with immunoSEQ multiplex PCR; in TCRdb, only in-frame clones are kept and a portion is missing. The sample carries approximately 310,000 clones, approximately 83% recorded once. Sequenced: PBMCs or T cells enriched from blood (not recorded which). The receptor source for this set is a man aged 25-45 years who had recovered from COVID-19. Each CDR3 is given with its conserved first and last residue. Expanded clones get a size class; other rows say once, few or many, or leave the size out.

size,J,V,CDR3
once,TRBJ1-1,TRBV29-1,CSVVGRDTEAFF
once,TRBJ1-2,TRBV10-2,CASSTGALYGYTF
.,TRBJ1-6,TRBV28,CASGGTVNSPLHF
once,TRBJ2-7,TRBV27,CASRWGVSGHEQYF
.,TRBJ2-2,TRBV19,CASRPGTEHTGELFF
.,TRBJ2-1,TRBV5-4,CASTIGGRGNYNEQFF
.,TRBJ2-7,TRBV25-1,CASSGSGTHYEQYF
.,TRBJ2-7,TRBV12-5,CASGLAGSSYEQYF
.,TRBJ2-1,TRBV5-1,CASSLRGGERHEQFF
.,TRBJ2-2,TRBV11-3,CASGIRAGELFF
.,TRBJ1-2,TRBV5-4,CASSSTAPVGYGYTF
few,TRBJ1-1,TRBV10-3,CASRNRGMKNTEAFF
.,TRBJ2-1,TRBV5-1,CASSLGGQGRVNEQFF
.,TRBJ1-2,TRBV5-6,CASSAQTALYGYTF
.,TRBJ1-5,TRBV10-2,CASSDDMGSNQPQHF
.,TRBJ2-5,TRBV10-3,CAIRRSGAETQYF
.,TRBJ2-2,TRBV4-2,CASSQERASGGPNTGELFF
.,TRBJ2-7,TRBV27,CASRQGIHYEQYF
.,TRBJ2-7,TRBV6-1,CASSEARAGGEQYF
.,TRBJ1-6,TRBV5-8,CASTPRESYNSPLHF
few,TRBJ2-5,TRBV5-4,CASSLGTAQETQYF
.,TRBJ2-1,TRBV2,CASVKRNNEQFF
.,TRBJ2-2,TRBV3-1/TRBV3-2,CASSGRQGASTGELFF
.,TRBJ2-1,TRBV6-5,CASSPGTTYNEQFF
.,TRBJ1-4,TRBV11-2,CASSLGVRGREKLFF
.,TRBJ1-2,TRBV10-3,CAISDDREGYTF
.,TRBJ1-1,TRBV5-1,CASSLDVRVGTEAFF
.,TRBJ1-2,TRBV7-3,CASSWREGGGYTF
.,TRBJ2-7,TRBV21-1,CASSNGRQSRGRIYEQYF
.,TRBJ1-5,TRBV7-9,CASSLRGQPQHF
.,TRBJ1-2,TRBV18,CASSPGTGGDGYTF
.,TRBJ1-2,TRBV19,CASAMTGTHYGYTF
.,TRBJ2-1,TRBV6-2/TRBV6-3,CASSSSRDRGLGYNEQFF
.,TRBJ2-2,TRBV7-9,CASSLSPAGELFF
.,TRBJ1-2,TRBV19,CASSILAPRSYTF
.,TRBJ1-4,TRBV4-3,CASSQDVPGSNEKLFF
.,TRBJ1-2,TRBV7-9,CASSTGIGPGYTF
few,TRBJ1-5,TRBV5-6,CASSPGRNQPQHF
.,TRBJ2-3,TRBV2,CASSGQGSGTDTQYF
.,TRBJ2-4,TRBV2,CASSGGGPSKNIQYF
once,TRBJ1-2,TRBV5-6,CASSLASGGRANYGYTF